This T cell receptor beta chain is from a study of T cell responses to AZD1222 COVID-19 vaccine. Notes on the study in general: With dominance at 160-218 and 743-854, vaccine-associated CD4 TCRs spanned spike.

On this clone itself: Its antigen remains unidentified.

Sequencing used immunoSEQ multiplex PCR; TCRdb keeps in-frame clones, though not all of them. Of about 84,000 clones listed, 70% to 90% are singletons. The CDR3 is made up of 15 amino acids. CDR1 and CDR2 (germline): LNHDA, SQIVND (reference sequence). With 0 bases clipped from V and 8 bases from J, the junction kept 4 bases outside the gene matches. The sequence derives from an adult in good health. The source was peripheral blood, collected on day 0 of AZD1222 vaccination. The V call is TRBV19, the J call TRBJ1-5, with 10 bases lining up with TRBD1. CDR3 amino acids: CASSIDLGQGKPQHF. The DNA of the CDR3 is TGTGCCAGTAGTATAGATCTGGGACAGGGGAAGCCCCAGCATTTT. Full variable domain (missing parts from reference TRBV19 and TRBJ1-5): DGGITQSPKYLFRKEGQNVTLSCEQNLNHDAMYWYRQDPGQGLRLIYYSQIVNDFQKGDIAEGYSVSREKKESFPLTVTSAQKNPTAFYLCASSIDLGQGKPQHFGDGTRLSIL.